This TCR beta chain was recovered during a study of T cells in localized non-small cell lung cancer. Trimming shortened V by 4 bases and J by 6 bases, and 6 bases separated the two germline ends. The CDR3 contains 11 residues. CDR1 is MGHDK, CDR2 SYGVNS, per germline. Some clones are missing from TCRdb's copy, which holds only in-frame ones; the method was immunoSEQ multiplex PCR. Of about 31,000 clones listed, 88% are singletons. The TCR comes from a woman between 35 and 70 years old with stage III lung adenocarcinoma. Sequencing used peripheral blood mononuclear cells, obtained before any cancer treatment. The gene calls are TRBV25-1 and TRBJ1-2, with D possibly being TRBD1 (5 bases). The CDR3 sequence: CASSAGNGYTF. DNA of the CDR3: TGTGCCAGCAGTGCAGGGAATGGCTACACCTTC.